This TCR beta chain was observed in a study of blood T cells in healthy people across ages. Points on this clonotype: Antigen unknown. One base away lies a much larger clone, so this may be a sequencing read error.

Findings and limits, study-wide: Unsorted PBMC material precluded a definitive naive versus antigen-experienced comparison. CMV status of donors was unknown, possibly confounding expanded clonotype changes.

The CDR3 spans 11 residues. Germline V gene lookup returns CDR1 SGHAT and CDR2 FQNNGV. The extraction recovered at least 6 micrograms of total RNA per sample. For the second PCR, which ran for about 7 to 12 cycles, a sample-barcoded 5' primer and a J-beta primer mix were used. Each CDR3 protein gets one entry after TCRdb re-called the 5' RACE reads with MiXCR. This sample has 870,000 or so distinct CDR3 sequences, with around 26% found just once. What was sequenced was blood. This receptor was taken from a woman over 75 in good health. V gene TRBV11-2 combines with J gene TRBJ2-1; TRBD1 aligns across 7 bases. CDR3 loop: CTSRQGREQFF. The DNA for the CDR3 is TGTACCAGCAGACAGGGACGAGAGCAGTTCTTC.